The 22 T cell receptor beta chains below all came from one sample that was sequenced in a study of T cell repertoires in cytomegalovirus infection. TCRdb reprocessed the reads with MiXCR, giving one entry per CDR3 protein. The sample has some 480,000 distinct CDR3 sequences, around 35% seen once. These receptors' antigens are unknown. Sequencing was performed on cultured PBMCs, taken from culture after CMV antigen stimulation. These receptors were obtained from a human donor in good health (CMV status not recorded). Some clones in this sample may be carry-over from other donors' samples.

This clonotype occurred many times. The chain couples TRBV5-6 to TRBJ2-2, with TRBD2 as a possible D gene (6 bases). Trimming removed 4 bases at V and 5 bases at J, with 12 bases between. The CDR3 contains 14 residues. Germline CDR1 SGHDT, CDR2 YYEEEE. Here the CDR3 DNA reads TGTGCCAGCAGCGGTATCGGGGGTACCGGGGAGCTGTTTTTT. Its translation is CASSGIGGTGELFF. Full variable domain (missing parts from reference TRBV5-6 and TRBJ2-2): DAGVTQSPTHLIKTRGQQVTLRCSPKSGHDTVSWYQQALGQGPQFIFQYYEEEERQRGNFPDRFSGHQFPNYSSELNVNALLLGDSALYLCASSGIGGTGELFFGEGSRLTVL.

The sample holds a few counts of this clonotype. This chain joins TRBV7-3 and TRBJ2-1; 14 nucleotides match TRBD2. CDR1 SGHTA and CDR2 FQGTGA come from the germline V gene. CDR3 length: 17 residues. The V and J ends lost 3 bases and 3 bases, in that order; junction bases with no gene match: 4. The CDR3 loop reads CASSFRTSGRFYNEQFF. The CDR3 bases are TGTGCCAGCAGCTTCCGGACTAGCGGGAGGTTCTACAATGAGCAGTTCTTC.

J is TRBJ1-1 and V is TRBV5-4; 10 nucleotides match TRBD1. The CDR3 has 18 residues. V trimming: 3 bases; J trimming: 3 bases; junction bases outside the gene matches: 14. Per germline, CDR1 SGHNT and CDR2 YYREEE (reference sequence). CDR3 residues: CASSSMVGTGVWDTEAFF. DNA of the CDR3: TGTGCCAGCAGCTCGATGGTAGGGACAGGGGTTTGGGACACTGAAGCTTTCTTT. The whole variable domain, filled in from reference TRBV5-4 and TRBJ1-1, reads ETGVTQSPTHLIKTRGQQVTLRCSSQSGHNTVSWYQQALGQGPQFIFQYYREEENGRGNFPPRFSGLQFPNYSSELNVNALELDDSALYLCASSSMVGTGVWDTEAFFGQGTRLTVV.

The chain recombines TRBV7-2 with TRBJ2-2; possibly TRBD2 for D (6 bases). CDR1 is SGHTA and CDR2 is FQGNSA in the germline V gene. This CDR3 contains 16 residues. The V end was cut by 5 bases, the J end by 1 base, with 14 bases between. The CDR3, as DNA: TGTGCCAGCAGCCTCACTCTAGCGATGAACACCGGGGAGCTGTTTTTT. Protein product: CASSLTLAMNTGELFF.

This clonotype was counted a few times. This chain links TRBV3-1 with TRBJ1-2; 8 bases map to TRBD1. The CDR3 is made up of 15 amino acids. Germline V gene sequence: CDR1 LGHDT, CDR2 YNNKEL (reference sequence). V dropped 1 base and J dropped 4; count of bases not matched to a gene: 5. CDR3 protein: CASSQGQGQAYGYTF. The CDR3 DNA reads TGTGCCAGCAGCCAAGGACAGGGGCAAGCCTATGGCTACACCTTC.

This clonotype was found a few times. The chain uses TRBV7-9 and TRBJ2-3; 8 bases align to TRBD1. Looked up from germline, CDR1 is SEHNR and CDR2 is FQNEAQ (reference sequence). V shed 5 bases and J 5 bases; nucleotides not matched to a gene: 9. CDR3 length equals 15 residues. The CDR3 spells CASSPRTQGEDTQYF. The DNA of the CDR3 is TGTGCCAGCAGCCCCCGAACACAGGGGGAAGATACGCAGTATTTT.

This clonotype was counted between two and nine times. The DNA for the CDR3 is TGTGCCAGCAGCTTAGTAATCGGGGCCCAAAGGGGCTACACCTTC. This codes for CASSLVIGAQRGYTF. The V call is TRBV7-2, the J call TRBJ1-2, with D maybe TRBD1 (5 bases). This CDR3 is 15 amino acids long. CDR1 SGHTA and CDR2 FQGNSA come from the germline V gene. V shed 1 base and J shed 8 bases, with 17 bases lying between them.

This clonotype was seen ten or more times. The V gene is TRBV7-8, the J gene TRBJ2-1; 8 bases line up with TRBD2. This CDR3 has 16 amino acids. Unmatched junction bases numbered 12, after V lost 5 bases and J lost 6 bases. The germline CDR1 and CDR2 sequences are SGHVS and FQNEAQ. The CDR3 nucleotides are TGTGCCAGCAGCCCCTTAGCGGGAATGGGGGGCAATGAGCAGTTCTTC. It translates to CASSPLAGMGGNEQFF. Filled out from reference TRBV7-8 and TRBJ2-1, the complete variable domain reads GAGVSQSPRYKVAKRGQDVALRCDPISGHVSLFWYQQALGQGPEFLTYFQNEAQLDKSGLPSDRFFAERPEGSVSTLKIQRTQQEDSAVYLCASSPLAGMGGNEQFFGPGTRLTVL.

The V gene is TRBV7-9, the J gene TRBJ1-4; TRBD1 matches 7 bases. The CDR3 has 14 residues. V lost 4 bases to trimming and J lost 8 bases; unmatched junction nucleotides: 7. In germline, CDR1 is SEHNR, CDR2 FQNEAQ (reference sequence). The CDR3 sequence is CASSSPQGEEKLFF. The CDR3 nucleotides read TGTGCCAGCAGCTCACCCCAGGGGGAAGAAAAACTGTTTTTT. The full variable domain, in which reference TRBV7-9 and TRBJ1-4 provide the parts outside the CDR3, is DTGVSQNPRHKITKRGQNVTFRCDPISEHNRLYWYRQTLGQGPEFLTYFQNEAQLEKSRLLSDRFSAERPKGSFSTLEIQRTEQGDSAMYLCASSSPQGEEKLFFGSGTQLSVL.

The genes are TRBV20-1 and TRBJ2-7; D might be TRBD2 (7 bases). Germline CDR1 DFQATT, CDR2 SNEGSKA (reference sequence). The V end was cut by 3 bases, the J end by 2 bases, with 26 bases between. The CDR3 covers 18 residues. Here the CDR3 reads CSASGATGALAFTYEQYF. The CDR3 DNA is TGCAGTGCTAGCGGCGCGACAGGCGCACTAGCGTTCACCTACGAGCAGTACTTC.

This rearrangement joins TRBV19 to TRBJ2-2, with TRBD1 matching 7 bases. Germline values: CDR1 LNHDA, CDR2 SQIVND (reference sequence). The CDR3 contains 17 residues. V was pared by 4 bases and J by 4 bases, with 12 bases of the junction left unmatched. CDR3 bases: TGTGCCAGTAGTAGAATCATAGGGGGCGCCGGCACCGGGGAGCTGTTTTTT. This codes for CASSRIIGGAGTGELFF.

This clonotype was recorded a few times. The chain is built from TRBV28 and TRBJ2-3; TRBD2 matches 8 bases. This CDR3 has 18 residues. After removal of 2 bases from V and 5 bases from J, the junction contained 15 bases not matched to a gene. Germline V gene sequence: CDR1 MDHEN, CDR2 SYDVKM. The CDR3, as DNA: TGTGCCAGCAGTTTAAGCGCCGAGACGGGAGGGCCAGAAGATACGCAGTATTTT. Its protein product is CASSLSAETGGPEDTQYF.

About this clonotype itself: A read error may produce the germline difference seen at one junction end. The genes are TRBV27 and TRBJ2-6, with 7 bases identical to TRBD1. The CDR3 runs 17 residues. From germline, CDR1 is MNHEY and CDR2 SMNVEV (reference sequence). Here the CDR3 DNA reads TGTGCCTGCAGTCCCCGACAGGGTTTAGCTGGGGCCAACGTCCTGACTTTC. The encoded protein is CACSPRQGLAGANVLTF.

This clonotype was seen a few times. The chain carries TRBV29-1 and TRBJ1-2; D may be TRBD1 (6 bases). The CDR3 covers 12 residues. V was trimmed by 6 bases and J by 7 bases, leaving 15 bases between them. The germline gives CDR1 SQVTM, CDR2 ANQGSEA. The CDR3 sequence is CSVLQGTFGYTF. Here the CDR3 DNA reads TGCAGCGTACTACAGGGAACCTTTGGCTACACCTTC.

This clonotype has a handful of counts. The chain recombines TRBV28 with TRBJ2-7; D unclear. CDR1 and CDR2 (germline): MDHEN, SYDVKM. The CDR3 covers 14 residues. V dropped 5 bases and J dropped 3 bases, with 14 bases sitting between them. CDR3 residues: CASSPGSGFYEQYF. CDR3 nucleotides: TGTGCCAGCAGTCCCGGGTCAGGCTTCTACGAGCAGTACTTC.

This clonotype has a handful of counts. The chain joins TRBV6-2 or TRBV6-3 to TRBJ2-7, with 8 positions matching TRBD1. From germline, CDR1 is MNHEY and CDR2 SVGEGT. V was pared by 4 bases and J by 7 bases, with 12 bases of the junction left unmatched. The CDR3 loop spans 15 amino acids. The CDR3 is CASSSMGQVLGEQYF. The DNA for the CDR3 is TGTGCCAGCAGTTCCATGGGACAGGTCCTTGGGGAGCAGTACTTC.

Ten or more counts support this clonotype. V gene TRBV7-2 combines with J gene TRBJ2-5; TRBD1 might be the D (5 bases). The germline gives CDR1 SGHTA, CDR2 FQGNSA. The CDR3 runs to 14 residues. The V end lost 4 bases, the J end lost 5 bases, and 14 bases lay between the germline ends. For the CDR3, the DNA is TGTGCCAGCAGCTCGAGTAGGGGTTCGGAGACCCAGTACTTC. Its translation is CASSSSRGSETQYF.

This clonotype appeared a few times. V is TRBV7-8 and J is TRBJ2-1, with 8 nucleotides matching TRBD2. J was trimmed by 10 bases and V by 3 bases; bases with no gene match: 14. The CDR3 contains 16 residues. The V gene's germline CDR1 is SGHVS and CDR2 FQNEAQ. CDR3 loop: CASSLSRRAGGREQFF. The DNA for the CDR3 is TGTGCCAGCAGCTTGTCCCGTAGGGCGGGAGGTCGCGAGCAGTTCTTC.

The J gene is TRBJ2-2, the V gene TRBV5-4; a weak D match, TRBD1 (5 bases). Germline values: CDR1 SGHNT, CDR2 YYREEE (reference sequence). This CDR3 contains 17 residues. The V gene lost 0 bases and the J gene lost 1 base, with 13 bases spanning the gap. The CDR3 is CASSLVAAGLNTGELFF. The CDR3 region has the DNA TGTGCCAGCAGCTTGGTGGCCGCAGGGCTGAACACCGGGGAGCTGTTTTTT.

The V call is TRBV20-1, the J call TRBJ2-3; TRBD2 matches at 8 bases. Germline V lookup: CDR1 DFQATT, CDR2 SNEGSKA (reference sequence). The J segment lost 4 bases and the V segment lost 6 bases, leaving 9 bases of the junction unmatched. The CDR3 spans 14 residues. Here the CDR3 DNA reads TGCAGTGCCTCGTCCGGGAGGGCCGCAGATACGCAGTATTTT. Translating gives CSASSGRAADTQYF.

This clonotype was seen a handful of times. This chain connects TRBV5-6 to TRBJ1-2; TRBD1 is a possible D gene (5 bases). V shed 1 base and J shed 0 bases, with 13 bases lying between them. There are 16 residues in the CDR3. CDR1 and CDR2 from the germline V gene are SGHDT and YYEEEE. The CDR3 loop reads CASSLNVWGTNYGYTF. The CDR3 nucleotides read TGTGCCAGCAGCTTGAACGTGTGGGGCACTAACTATGGCTACACCTTC. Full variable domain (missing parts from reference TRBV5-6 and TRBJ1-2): DAGVTQSPTHLIKTRGQQVTLRCSPKSGHDTVSWYQQALGQGPQFIFQYYEEEERQRGNFPDRFSGHQFPNYSSELNVNALLLGDSALYLCASSLNVWGTNYGYTFGSGTRLTVV.

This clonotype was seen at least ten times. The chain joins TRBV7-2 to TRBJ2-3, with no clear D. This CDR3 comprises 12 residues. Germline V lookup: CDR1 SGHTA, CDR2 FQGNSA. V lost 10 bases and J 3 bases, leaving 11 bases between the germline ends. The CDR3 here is CANRINTDTQYF. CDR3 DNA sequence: TGTGCCAACCGGATAAATACAGATACGCAGTATTTT.